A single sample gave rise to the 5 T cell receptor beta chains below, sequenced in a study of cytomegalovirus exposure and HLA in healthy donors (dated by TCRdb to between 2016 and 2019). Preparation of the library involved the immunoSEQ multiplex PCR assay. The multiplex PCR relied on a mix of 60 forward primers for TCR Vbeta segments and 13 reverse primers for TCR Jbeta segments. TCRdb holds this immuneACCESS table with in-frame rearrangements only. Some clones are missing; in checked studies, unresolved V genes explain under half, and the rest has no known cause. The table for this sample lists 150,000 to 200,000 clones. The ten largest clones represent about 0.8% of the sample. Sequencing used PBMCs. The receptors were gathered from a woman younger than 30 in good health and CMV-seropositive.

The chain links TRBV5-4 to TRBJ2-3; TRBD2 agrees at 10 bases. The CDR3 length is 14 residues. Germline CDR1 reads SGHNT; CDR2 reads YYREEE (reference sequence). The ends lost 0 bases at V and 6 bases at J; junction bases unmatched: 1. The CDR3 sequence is CASSLASGSDTQYF. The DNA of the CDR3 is TGTGCCAGCAGCTTGGCTAGCGGGAGTGATACGCAGTATTTT.

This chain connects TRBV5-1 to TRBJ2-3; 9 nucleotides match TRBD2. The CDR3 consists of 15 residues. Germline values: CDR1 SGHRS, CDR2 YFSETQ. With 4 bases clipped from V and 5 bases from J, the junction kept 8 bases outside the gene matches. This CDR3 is CASSRREGREDTQYF. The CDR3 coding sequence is TGCGCCAGCAGCCGGCGGGAGGGCCGGGAAGATACGCAGTATTTT.

CDR3 amino acids: CASSQVEMSNTQYF. CDR3 nucleotides: TGCGCCAGCAGCCAAGTCGAGATGAGCAATACGCAGTATTTT. The genes are TRBV4-3 and TRBJ2-3, with no clear D. The CDR3 length is 14 residues. V dropped 1 base and J dropped 7 bases, with 12 bases sitting between them. In germline, CDR1 is LGHNA, CDR2 YSLEER.

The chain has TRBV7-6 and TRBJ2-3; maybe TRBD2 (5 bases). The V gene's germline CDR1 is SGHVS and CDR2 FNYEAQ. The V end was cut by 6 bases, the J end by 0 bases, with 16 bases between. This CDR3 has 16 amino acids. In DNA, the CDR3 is TGTGCCAGCAGTATAATAGAGGCGGGCAGCACAGATACGCAGTATTTT. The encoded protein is CASSIIEAGSTDTQYF.

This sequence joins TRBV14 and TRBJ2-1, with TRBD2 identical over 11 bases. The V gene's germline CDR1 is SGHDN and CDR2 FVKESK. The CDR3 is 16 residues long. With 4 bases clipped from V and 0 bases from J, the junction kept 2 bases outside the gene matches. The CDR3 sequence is CASSRLAGLSYNEQFF. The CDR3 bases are TGTGCCAGCAGCCGACTAGCGGGGCTCTCCTACAATGAGCAGTTCTTC.